Below, one TCR beta chain is given with its context. The data were taken from a study of blood T cells in healthy people across ages. The CDR3 runs 15 residues. Germline CDR1 and CDR2: MNHNS and SASEGT. V lost 4 bases to trimming and J lost 5 bases, with 17 bases between them. Using a J-beta primer mix together with a sample-barcoded 5' primer, a second PCR was run for about 6 to 12 cycles. Every cDNA was tagged by a template-switch adaptor with 12 random nucleotides. From the 5' RACE reads, TCRdb called clonotypes with MiXCR, one entry per CDR3 protein. The sample contains about 640,000 distinct CDR3 sequences, 58% of which appear only once.

The chain links TRBV6-1 to TRBJ2-5; D perhaps matches TRBD1 (7 bases). The source is a man aged 60 to 75 in good health. The material sequenced was blood. The CDR3 DNA reads TGTGCCAGCAGTGGGCGGACAGGAGGGGGGGAGACCCAGTACTTC. This gives the protein CASSGRTGGGETQYF.